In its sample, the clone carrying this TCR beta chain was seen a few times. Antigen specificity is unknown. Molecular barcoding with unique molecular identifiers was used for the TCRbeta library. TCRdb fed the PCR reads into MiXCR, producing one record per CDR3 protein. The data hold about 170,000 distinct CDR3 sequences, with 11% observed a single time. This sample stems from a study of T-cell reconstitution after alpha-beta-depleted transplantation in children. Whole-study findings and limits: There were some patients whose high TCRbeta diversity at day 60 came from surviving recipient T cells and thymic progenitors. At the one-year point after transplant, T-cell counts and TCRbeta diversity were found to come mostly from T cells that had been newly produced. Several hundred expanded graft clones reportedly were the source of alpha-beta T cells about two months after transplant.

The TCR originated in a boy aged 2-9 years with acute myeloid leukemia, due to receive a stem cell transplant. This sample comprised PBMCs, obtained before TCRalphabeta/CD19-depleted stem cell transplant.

The CDR3 nucleotides are TGTGCCAGCTCGGTCTCGGGACTGGGGTCCCTGGGCAATGAGCAGTTCTTC. Encoded protein: CASSVSGLGSLGNEQFF. V is TRBV18 and J is TRBJ2-1, with D perhaps matching TRBD2 (6 bases). The CDR3 has 17 residues. V was trimmed by 6 bases and J by 6 bases, leaving 24 bases between them. Germline assignment: CDR1 KGHSH and CDR2 LQKENI.